The 5 T cell receptor beta chains given below trace back to one sample, sequenced in a study of shared clonotypes between healthy human individuals. Clones were sequenced by immunoSEQ multiplex PCR, and TCRdb holds only the in-frame ones, with some missing. The sample includes some 2 million clones, 90% to 95% of them seen just once. What was sequenced was naive CD4+ T cells sorted from blood. Subset in this sample: CD45RA+ positively selected. The receptors shown here come from a man younger than 30 in good health.

V and J are TRBV18 and TRBJ2-3; 13 bases are shared with TRBD2. V gave up 3 bases and J gave up 1 base; unmatched junction bases: 4. The CDR3 runs to 17 residues. Germline V gene sequence: CDR1 KGHSH, CDR2 LQKENI. Written as DNA, the CDR3 is TGTGCCAGCTCACCCGCCGGACTAGCGGGGGGCACAGATACGCAGTATTTT. This encodes CASSPAGLAGGTDTQYF. Based on the CDR3 plus reference TRBV18 and TRBJ2-3, the full variable domain is NAGVMQNPRHLVRRRGQEARLRCSPMKGHSHVYWYRQLPEEGLKFMVYLQKENIIDESGMPKERFSAEFPKEGPSILRIQQVVRGDSAAYFCASSPAGLAGGTDTQYFGPGTRLTVL.

The chain combines TRBV6-1 with TRBJ2-1; D not certain. CDR3 length: 15 residues. The V end lost 2 bases, the J end lost 0 bases, and 8 bases lay between the germline ends. CDR1 and CDR2 from the germline V gene are MNHNS and SASEGT. The CDR3 bases are TGTGCCAGCAGTGAAATGGGGTCCTCCTACAATGAGCAGTTCTTC. As protein: CASSEMGSSYNEQFF.

The DNA of the CDR3 is TGTGCCATCAGTAGAGGGAGCGAAGCTGAGCAGTACTTC. As protein: CAISRGSEAEQYF. The chain employs TRBV10-3 and TRBJ2-7; TRBD2 is a possible D gene (5 bases). Germline-derived CDR1 and CDR2 are ENHRY and SYGVKD. Trimming removed 5 bases from V and 7 bases from J, with 15 bases in between. The CDR3 consists of 13 residues.

The V and J genes are TRBV7-9 and TRBJ2-2; either TRBD1 or TRBD2 may fit D (6 bases each). The germline V and J ends were trimmed by 3 bases and 6 bases, with 14 bases remaining between them. Germline V lookup: CDR1 SEHNR, CDR2 FQNEAQ (reference sequence). CDR3 length equals 15 residues. This chain's CDR3 is CASSFGGHSSGELFF. Here the CDR3 DNA reads TGTGCCAGCAGCTTCGGGGGACATTCTTCCGGGGAGCTGTTTTTT.

The DNA of the CDR3 is TGTGCCAGCAGCTTTATACAGGGTGAAACAGATACGCAGTATTTT. It translates to CASSFIQGETDTQYF. The V call is TRBV5-4, the J call TRBJ2-3; D might be TRBD1 (6 bases). Germline CDR1 SGHNT, CDR2 YYREEE (reference sequence). The CDR3 loop spans 15 amino acids. V was trimmed by 2 bases and J by 3 bases, leaving 13 bases between them.